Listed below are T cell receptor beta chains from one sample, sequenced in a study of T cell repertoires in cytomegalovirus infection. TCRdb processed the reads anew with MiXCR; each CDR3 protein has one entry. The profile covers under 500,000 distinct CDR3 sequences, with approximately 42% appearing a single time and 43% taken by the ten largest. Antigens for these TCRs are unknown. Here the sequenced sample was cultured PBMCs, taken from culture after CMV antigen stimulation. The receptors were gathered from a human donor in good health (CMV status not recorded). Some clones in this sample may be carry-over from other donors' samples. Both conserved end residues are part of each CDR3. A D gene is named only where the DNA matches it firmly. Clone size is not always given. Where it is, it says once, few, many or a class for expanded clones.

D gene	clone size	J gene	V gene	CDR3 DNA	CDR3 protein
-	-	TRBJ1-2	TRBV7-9	TGTGCCAGCAGCTCCTCCGGCTTCAACTATGGCTACACCTTC	CASSSSGFNYGYTF
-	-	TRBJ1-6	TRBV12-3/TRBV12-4	TGTGCCAGCTCTCCAGGAGGGTCACCCCTCCACTTT	CASSPGGSPLHF
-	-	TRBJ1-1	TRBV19	TGTGCCAGTAGTACCACGCCTGACGGGAGACCTGAAGCTTTCTTT	CASSTTPDGRPEAFF
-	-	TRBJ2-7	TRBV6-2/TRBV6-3	TGTGCCAGCAGCCGCCGAGGCAGTGGGAACTACGAGCAGTACTTC	CASSRRGSGNYEQYF
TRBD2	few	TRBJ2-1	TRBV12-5	TGTGCTAGTGGTTTGGGGTTAGCGGGGGCAGTAGGGAATGAGCAGTTCTTC	CASGLGLAGAVGNEQFF
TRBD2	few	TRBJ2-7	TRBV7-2	TGTGCCAGCAGCTTTCAGGCTAGCGGCAGATACGAGCAGTACTTC	CASSFQASGRYEQYF
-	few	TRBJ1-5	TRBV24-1	TGTGCCACGGGGGCCGGCAGCTTTAGCAATCAGCCCCAGCATTTT	CATGAGSFSNQPQHF
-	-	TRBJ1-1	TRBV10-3	TGTGCCATCAGGGTTACGGGGGCTGACACTGAAGCTTTCTTT	CAIRVTGADTEAFF
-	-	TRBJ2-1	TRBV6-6	TGTGCCAGCAGTTACCCACCTCCCCGAGACAATGAGCAGTTCTTC	CASSYPPPRDNEQFF
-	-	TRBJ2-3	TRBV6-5	TGTGCCAGCAGTCCCTGGGACCGGATCCTGACTACGCAGTATTTT	CASSPWDRILTTQYF
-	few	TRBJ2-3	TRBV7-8	TGTGCCAGCAGCTATTTCCTCACAGATACGCAGTATTTT	CASSYFLTDTQYF
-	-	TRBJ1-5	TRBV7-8	TGTGCCAGCAGCTTAGGCAGCCCCCGAAACCGGCCCCAGCATTTT	CASSLGSPRNRPQHF
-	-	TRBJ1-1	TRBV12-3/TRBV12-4	TGTGCCAGCAGCCCTCTTGAGGTGGGAGGAGGCACTGAAGCTTTCTTT	CASSPLEVGGGTEAFF
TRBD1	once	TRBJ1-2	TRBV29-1	TGCAGCGTAAACCCGGGACAGACGTCGGACTATGGCTACACCTTC	CSVNPGQTSDYGYTF
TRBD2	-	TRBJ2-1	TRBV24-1	TGTGCCACCTCTGATCTAGCGGGGGGCACCTCCTACAATGAGCAGTTCTTC	CATSDLAGGTSYNEQFF
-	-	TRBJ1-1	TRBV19	TGTGCCAGTAGGCCGGACAGCTTCCTGAACACTGAAGCTTTCTTT	CASRPDSFLNTEAFF
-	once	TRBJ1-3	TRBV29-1	TGCAGCGTTGAAGCCGCGGACCAGGTCAAAACCACCATATATTTT	CSVEAADQVKTTIYF
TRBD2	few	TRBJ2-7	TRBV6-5	TGTGCCAGCAGTCAGACTAGCAGGGACTACGAGCAGTACTTC	CASSQTSRDYEQYF
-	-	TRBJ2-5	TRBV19	TGTGCCAGTAGTATAGGACGGTGGGACACCAAAGAGACCCAGTACTTC	CASSIGRWDTKETQYF
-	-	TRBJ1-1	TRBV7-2	TGTGCCAGCAGCTTACAAGTGGGCACCACTGAAGCTTTCTTT	CASSLQVGTTEAFF
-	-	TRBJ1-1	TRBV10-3	TGTGCCATCAGTGTTGTGAGCAGGGTATCAATGAACACTGAAGCTTTCTTT	CAISVVSRVSMNTEAFF
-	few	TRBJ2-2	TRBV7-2	TGTGCCAGCAGCTCCCCCCTTTGGAGGGGCACCGGGGAGCTGTTTTTT	CASSSPLWRGTGELFF